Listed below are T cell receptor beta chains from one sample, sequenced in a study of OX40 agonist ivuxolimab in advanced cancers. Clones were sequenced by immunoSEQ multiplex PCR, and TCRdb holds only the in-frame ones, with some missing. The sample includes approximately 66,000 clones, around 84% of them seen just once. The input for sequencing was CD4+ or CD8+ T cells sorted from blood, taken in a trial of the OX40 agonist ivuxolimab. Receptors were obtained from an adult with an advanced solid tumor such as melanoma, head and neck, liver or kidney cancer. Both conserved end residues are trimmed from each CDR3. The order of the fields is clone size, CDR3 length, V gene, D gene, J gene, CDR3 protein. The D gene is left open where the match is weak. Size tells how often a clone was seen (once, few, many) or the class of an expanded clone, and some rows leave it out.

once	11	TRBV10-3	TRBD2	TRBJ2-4	AIRQGPGGIQY
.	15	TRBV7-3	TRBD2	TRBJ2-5	ASSYGRSGRVGETQY
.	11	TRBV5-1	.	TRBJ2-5	ASSQPTQETQY
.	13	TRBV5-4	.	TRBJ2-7	ASSLDQGPSYEQY
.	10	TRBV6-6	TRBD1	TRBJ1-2	ASSRDSYGYT
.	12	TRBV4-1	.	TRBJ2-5	ASSQVISVETQY
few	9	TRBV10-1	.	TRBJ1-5	ASRGDQPQH
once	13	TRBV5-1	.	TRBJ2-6	ASSLGSSGANVLT
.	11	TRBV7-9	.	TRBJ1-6	ASSLERNSPLH
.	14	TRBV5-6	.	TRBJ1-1	ASSLVGLTTRTEAF
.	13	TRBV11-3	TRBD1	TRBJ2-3	ASSSQGAATDTQY
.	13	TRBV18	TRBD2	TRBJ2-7	ASSPPSGGEYEQY
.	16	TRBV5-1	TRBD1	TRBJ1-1	ASSSQTPTGRMNTEAF
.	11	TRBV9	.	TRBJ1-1	ASSPPSVTEAF
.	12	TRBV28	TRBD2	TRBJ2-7	ASSSPGLGYEQY
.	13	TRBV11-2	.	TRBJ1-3	ASSFRRLIGNTIY
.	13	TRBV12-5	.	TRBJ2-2	ASGLELGGTGELF
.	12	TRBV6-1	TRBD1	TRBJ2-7	ASSKGTGEFEQY
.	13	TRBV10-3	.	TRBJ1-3	AITPQVGPGNTIY
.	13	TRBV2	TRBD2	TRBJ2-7	ASSELAGGFGEQY
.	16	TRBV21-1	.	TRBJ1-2	ASSKALLIGLSDYGYT
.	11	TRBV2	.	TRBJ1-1	ASRTDRNTEAF